Listed below are T cell receptor beta chains from one sample, sequenced in a study of blood T cells in healthy people across ages. TCRdb processed the 5' RACE reads anew with MiXCR; each CDR3 protein has one entry. Of about 650,000 distinct CDR3 sequences listed, 32% are singletons. The specimen sequenced was blood. The receptor source for this set is a woman at least 80 years old in good health. Both conserved end residues are part of each CDR3. Each record gives: J gene, V gene, D gene, clone size, CDR3 protein, CDR3 DNA. The D gene is left open where the match is weak. Clone size is stated in some rows and not others, as once, few, many or a class when expanded.

J: TRBJ2-7
V: TRBV7-2
D: .
size: .
CDR3: CASSPQEGFRHEQYF
DNA: TGTGCCAGCAGCCCCCAGGAAGGGTTCCGTCACGAGCAGTACTTC

J: TRBJ1-5
V: TRBV19
D: TRBD1
size: few
CDR3: CASSAVGQGGQPQHF
DNA: TGTGCCAGTAGTGCGGTTGGACAGGGCGGCCAGCCCCAGCATTTT

J: TRBJ1-2
V: TRBV6-1
D: .
size: many
CDR3: CASSEITRAQGYTF
DNA: TGTGCCAGCAGTGAAATCACGAGGGCGCAGGGCTACACCTTC

J: TRBJ1-4
V: TRBV6-1
D: TRBD1
size: .
CDR3: CANSDPGGGEKLFF
DNA: TGTGCCAACAGCGACCCAGGGGGCGGTGAAAAACTGTTTTTT

J: TRBJ2-3
V: TRBV2
D: TRBD2
size: .
CDR3: CASKQRGVASTDTQYF
DNA: TGTGCCAGCAAACAGCGGGGGGTTGCGAGCACAGATACGCAGTATTTT

J: TRBJ2-3
V: TRBV19
D: TRBD1
size: many
CDR3: CASGGQGADTQYF
DNA: TGTGCCAGCGGGGGACAGGGAGCAGATACGCAGTATTTT

J: TRBJ2-1
V: TRBV10-3
D: TRBD1
size: many
CDR3: CAIREGQGLDEQFF
DNA: TGTGCCATCAGGGAGGGACAGGGACTCGATGAGCAGTTCTTC

J: TRBJ1-4
V: TRBV30
D: TRBD1
size: .
CDR3: CAWSPGTGREKLFF
DNA: TGTGCCTGGTCACCAGGGACAGGGAGGGAAAAACTGTTTTTT

J: TRBJ1-5
V: TRBV2
D: .
size: few
CDR3: CASSEGVSNQPQHF
DNA: TGTGCCAGCAGTGAAGGGGTTAGCAATCAGCCCCAGCATTTT

J: TRBJ2-3
V: TRBV5-1
D: .
size: few
CDR3: CASSLGTGRDDTQYF
DNA: TGCGCCAGCAGCTTGGGTACAGGGCGAGATGATACGCAGTATTTT

J: TRBJ2-5
V: TRBV7-8
D: .
size: many
CDR3: CASSPGGGSYETQYF
DNA: TGTGCCAGCAGCCCCGGCGGGGGCAGTTATGAGACCCAGTACTTC

J: TRBJ1-2
V: TRBV4-1
D: .
size: many
CDR3: CASSQDYQTDYGYTF
DNA: TGCGCCAGCAGCCAAGATTACCAGACGGACTATGGCTACACCTTC

J: TRBJ2-1
V: TRBV4-3
D: TRBD2
size: .
CDR3: CASSQEGSSGNEQFF
DNA: TGCGCCAGCAGCCAAGAGGGGTCTAGCGGCAATGAGCAGTTCTTC

J: TRBJ2-5
V: TRBV7-2
D: .
size: many
CDR3: CASSLVGGVTPETQYF
DNA: TGTGCCAGCAGCTTAGTCGGCGGGGTCACCCCGGAGACCCAGTACTTC

J: TRBJ2-2
V: TRBV12-3/TRBV12-4
D: TRBD2
size: few
CDR3: CASSIGTSGGALTGELFF
DNA: TGTGCCAGCAGTATCGGGACTAGCGGGGGGGCCTTAACCGGGGAGCTGTTTTTT

J: TRBJ2-7
V: TRBV30
D: .
size: few
CDR3: CAWGSTYEQYF
DNA: TGTGCCTGGGGCAGTACCTACGAGCAGTACTTC

J: TRBJ2-6
V: TRBV2
D: .
size: many
CDR3: CASSGGPGAGANVLTF
DNA: TGTGCCAGCAGCGGGGGGCCAGGGGCTGGGGCCAACGTCCTGACTTTC

J: TRBJ1-5
V: TRBV19
D: .
size: .
CDR3: CASSIEDSNQPQHF
DNA: TGTGCCAGTAGTATAGAGGATAGCAATCAGCCCCAGCATTTT

J: TRBJ2-7
V: TRBV6-6
D: .
size: few
CDR3: CASSYSEQSNEQYF
DNA: TGTGCCAGCAGTTACTCCGAGCAATCGAACGAGCAGTACTTC

J: TRBJ1-3
V: TRBV20-1
D: .
size: .
CDR3: CSAREGTSGNTIYF
DNA: TGCAGTGCTAGGGAGGGGACCTCTGGAAACACCATATATTTT

J: TRBJ1-4
V: TRBV20-1
D: TRBD1
size: .
CDR3: CSPRDSNEKLFF
DNA: TGCAGTCCTAGGGACAGTAATGAAAAACTGTTTTTT

J: TRBJ2-2
V: TRBV29-1
D: TRBD1
size: .
CDR3: CSCWDRVNTGELFF
DNA: TGCAGCTGCTGGGACAGGGTGAACACCGGGGAGCTGTTTTTT

J: TRBJ2-5
V: TRBV4-1
D: .
size: .
CDR3: CASSVPPHRQETQYF
DNA: TGCGCCAGCAGCGTCCCCCCCCACAGGCAAGAGACCCAGTACTTC

J: TRBJ1-2
V: TRBV9
D: .
size: few
CDR3: CASSLWTETNYGYTF
DNA: TGTGCCAGCAGCCTATGGACAGAGACTAACTATGGCTACACCTTC

J: TRBJ2-1
V: TRBV3-1
D: .
size: many
CDR3: CASSQGGVAYNEQFF
DNA: TGTGCCAGCAGCCAAGGGGGGGTCGCCTACAATGAGCAGTTCTTC

J: TRBJ2-7
V: TRBV11-2
D: .
size: .
CDR3: CASSPDWDTVSYEQYF
DNA: TGTGCCAGCAGCCCAGATTGGGACACGGTCTCCTACGAGCAGTACTTC

J: TRBJ1-6
V: TRBV7-8
D: .
size: .
CDR3: CASSLARARSSYNSPLHF
DNA: TGTGCCAGCAGCTTAGCGAGGGCCAGGAGCTCCTATAATTCACCCCTCCACTTT